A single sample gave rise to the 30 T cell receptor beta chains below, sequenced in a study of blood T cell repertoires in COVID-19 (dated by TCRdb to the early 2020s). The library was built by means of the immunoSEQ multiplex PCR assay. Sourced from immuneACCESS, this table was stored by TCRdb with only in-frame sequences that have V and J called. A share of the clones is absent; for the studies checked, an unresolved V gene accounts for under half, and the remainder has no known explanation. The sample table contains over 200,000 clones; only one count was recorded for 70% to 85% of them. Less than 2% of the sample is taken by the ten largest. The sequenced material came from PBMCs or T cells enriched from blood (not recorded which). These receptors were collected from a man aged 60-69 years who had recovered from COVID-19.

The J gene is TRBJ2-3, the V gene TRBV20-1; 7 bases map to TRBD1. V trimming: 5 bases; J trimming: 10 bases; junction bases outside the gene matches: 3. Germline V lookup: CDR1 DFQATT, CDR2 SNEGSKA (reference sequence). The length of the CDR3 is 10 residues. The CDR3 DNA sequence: TGCAGTGCTGCCGACAGGGCGCAGTATTTT. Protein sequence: CSAADRAQYF.

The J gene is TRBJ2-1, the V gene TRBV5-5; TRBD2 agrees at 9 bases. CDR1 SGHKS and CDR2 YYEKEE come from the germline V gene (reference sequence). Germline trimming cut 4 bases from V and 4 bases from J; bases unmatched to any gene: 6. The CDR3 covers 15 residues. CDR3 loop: CASSHLSGGYNEQFF. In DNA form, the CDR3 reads TGTGCCAGCAGCCACCTCAGCGGGGGGTACAATGAGCAGTTCTTC. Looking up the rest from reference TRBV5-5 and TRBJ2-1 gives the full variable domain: DAGVTQSPTHLIKTRGQQVTLRCSPISGHKSVSWYQQVLGQGPQFIFQYYEKEERGRGNFPDRFSARQFPNYSSELNVNALLLGDSALYLCASSHLSGGYNEQFFGPGTRLTVL.

Here the CDR3 DNA reads TGTGCCACCAGTGAGGGGACAGGGTTCTCCTACAATGAGCAGTTCTTC. Protein sequence: CATSEGTGFSYNEQFF. The rearrangement uses TRBV24-1 and TRBJ2-1; 9 nucleotides match TRBD1. V was pared by 4 bases and J by 0 bases, with 3 bases of the junction left unmatched. This CDR3 region has 16 residues. Germline-derived CDR1 and CDR2 are KGHDR and SFDVKD.

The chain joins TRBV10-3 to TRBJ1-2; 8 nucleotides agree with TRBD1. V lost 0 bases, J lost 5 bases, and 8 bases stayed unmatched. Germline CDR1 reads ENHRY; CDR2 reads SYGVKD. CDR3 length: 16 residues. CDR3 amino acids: CAISESSMTGEYGYTF. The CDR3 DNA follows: TGTGCCATCAGTGAGTCTTCTATGACAGGGGAGTATGGCTACACCTTC.

CDR3 sequence (DNA): TGTGCCAGCAGCCCCGGGGGTAGCGGGGGGCCGCACAATGAGCAGTTCTTC. The encoded protein is CASSPGGSGGPHNEQFF. The chain recombines TRBV7-8 with TRBJ2-1, with 10 bases that match TRBD2. Looked up from germline, CDR1 is SGHVS and CDR2 is FQNEAQ. Trimming took 5 bases from V and 5 from J; bases not matched to a gene: 12. The CDR3 runs 17 residues.

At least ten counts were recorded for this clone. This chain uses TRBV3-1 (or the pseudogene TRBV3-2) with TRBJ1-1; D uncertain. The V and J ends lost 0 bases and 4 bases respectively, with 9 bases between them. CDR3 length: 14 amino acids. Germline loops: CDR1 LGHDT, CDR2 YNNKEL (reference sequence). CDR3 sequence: CASSQDGRVTEAFF. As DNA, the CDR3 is TGTGCCAGCAGCCAAGACGGGAGAGTCACTGAAGCTTTCTTT.

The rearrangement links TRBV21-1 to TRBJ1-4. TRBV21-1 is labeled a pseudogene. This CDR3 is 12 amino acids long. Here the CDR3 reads CASGRANEKLFF. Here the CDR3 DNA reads TGTGCCAGCGGCAGAGCTAATGAAAAACTGTTTTTT.

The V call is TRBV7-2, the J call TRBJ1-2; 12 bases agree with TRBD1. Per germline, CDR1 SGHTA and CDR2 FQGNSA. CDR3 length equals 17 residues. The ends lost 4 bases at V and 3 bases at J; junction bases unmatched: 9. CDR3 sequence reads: CASSSPGQGAGDYGYTF. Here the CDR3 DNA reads TGTGCCAGCAGCTCCCCGGGACAGGGGGCCGGGGACTATGGCTACACCTTC.

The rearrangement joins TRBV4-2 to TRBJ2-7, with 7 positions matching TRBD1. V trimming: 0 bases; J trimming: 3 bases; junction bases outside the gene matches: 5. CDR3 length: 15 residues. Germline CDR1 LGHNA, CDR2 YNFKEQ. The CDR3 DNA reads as TGTGCCAGCAGCCAAGACTCAGGGGGTAACTACGAGCAGTACTTC. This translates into CASSQDSGGNYEQYF.

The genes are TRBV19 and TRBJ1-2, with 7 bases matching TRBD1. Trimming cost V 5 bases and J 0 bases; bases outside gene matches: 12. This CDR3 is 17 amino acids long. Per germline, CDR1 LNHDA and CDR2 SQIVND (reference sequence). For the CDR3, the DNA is TGTGCCAGTAGTCGTTATAGAGGGGGCAGCACTAACTATGGCTACACCTTC. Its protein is CASSRYRGGSTNYGYTF.

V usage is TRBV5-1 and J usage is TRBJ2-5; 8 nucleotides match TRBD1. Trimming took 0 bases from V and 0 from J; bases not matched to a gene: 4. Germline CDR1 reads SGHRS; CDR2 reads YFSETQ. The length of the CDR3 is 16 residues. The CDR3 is CASSLEGTGNQETQYF. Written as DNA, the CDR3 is TGCGCCAGCAGCTTGGAAGGGACAGGTAACCAAGAGACCCAGTACTTC. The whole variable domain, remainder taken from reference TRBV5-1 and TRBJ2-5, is KAGVTQTPRYLIKTRGQQVTLSCSPISGHRSVSWYQQTPGQGLQFLFEYFSETQRNKGNFPGRFSGRQFSNSRSEMNVSTLELGDSALYLCASSLEGTGNQETQYFGPGTRLLVL.

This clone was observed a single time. CDR3 region: CASSPFPASQQFF. CDR3 in DNA: TGCGCCAGCAGCCCCTTTCCCGCCAGTCAGCAGTTCTTC. This chain connects TRBV5-1 to TRBJ2-1, with D uncertain. V was clipped by 4 bases and J by 11 bases, with 16 bases between them. This CDR3 has 13 residues. CDR1 and CDR2 (germline): SGHRS, YFSETQ.

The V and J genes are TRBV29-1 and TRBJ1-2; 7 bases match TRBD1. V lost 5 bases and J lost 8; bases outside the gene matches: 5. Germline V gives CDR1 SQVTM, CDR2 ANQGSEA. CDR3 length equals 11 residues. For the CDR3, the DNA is TGCAGCGTTTACGAGACAGGGGGCTACACCTTC. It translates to CSVYETGGYTF.

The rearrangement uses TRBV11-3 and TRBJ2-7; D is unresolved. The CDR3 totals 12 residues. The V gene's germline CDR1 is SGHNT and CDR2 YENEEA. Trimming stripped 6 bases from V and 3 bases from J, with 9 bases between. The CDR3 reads CASSNGFYEQYF. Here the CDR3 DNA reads TGTGCCAGCAGTAACGGGTTCTACGAGCAGTACTTC.

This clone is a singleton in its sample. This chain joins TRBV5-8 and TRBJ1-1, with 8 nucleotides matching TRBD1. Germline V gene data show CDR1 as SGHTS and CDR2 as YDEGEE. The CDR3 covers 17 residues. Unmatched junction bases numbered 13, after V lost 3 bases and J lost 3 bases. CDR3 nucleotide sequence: TGTGCCAGCAGCTCCGGGACAGGAAACTTTGGGTACACTGAAGCTTTCTTT. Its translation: CASSSGTGNFGYTEAFF.

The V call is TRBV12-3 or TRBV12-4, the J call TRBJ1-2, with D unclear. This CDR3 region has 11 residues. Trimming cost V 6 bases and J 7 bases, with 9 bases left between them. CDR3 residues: CASRRLGGYTF. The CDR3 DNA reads TGTGCCAGCAGGAGGTTGGGTGGCTACACCTTC.

The CDR3 sequence: CSVLSGGSDEQFF. CDR3 DNA sequence: TGCAGCGTTCTTAGCGGGGGGTCGGATGAGCAGTTCTTC. The J gene is TRBJ2-1, the V gene TRBV29-1; 10 positions match TRBD2. The CDR3 loop spans 13 amino acids. Germline CDR1 and CDR2: SQVTM and ANQGSEA. Trimming cost V 5 bases and J 8 bases; bases outside gene matches: 6.

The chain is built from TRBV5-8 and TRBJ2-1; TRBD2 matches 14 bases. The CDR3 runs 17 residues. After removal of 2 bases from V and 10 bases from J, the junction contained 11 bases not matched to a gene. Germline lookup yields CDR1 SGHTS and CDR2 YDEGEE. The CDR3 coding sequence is TGTGCCAGCAGCTTCGCATGGACTAGCGGGGGGAAGGGAGAGCAGTTCTTC. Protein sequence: CASSFAWTSGGKGEQFF.

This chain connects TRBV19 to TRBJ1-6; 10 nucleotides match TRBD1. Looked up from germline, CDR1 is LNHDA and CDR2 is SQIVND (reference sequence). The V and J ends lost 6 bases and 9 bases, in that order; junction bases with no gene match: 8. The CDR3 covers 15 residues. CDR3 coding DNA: TGTGCCAGTAGAGATCCGGGACAGGGGAGTTCACCCCTCCACTTT. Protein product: CASRDPGQGSSPLHF.

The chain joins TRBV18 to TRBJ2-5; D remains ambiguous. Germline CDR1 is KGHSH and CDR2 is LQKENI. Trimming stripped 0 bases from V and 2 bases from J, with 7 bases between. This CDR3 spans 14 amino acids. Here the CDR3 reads CASSPPAPQETQYF. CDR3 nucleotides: TGTGCCAGCTCACCACCGGCACCACAAGAGACCCAGTACTTC.

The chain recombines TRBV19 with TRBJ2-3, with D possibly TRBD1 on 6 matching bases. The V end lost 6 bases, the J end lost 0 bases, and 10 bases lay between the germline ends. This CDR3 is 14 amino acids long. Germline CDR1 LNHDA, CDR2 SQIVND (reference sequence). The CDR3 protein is CASSTGQSTDTQYF. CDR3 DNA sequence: TGTGCCAGTAGCACGGGACAAAGCACAGATACGCAGTATTTT.

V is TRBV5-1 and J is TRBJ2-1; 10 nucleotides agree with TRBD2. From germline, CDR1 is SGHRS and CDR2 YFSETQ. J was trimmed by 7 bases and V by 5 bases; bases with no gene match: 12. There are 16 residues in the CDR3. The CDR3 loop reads CASSRSGGTVPNEQFF. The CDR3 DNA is TGCGCCAGCAGTCGTAGCGGGGGGACCGTGCCTAATGAGCAGTTCTTC.

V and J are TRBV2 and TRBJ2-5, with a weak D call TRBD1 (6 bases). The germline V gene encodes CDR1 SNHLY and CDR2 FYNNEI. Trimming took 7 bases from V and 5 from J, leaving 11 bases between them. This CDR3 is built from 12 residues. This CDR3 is CASNRGIETQYF. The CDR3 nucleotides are TGTGCCAGCAATAGGGGGATCGAGACCCAGTACTTC.

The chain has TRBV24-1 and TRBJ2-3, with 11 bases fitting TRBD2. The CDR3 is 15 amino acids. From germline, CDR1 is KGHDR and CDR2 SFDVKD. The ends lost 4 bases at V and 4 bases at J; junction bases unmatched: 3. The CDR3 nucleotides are TGTGCCACCAGTGACACTAGCGGGGGTGCAGATACGCAGTATTTT. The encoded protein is CATSDTSGGADTQYF.

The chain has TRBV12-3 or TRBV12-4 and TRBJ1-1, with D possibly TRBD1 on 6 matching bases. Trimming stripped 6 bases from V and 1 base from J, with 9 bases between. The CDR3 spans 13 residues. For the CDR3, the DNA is TGTGCCAGCAGCGGACAGTCGAACACTGAAGCTTTCTTT. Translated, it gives CASSGQSNTEAFF.

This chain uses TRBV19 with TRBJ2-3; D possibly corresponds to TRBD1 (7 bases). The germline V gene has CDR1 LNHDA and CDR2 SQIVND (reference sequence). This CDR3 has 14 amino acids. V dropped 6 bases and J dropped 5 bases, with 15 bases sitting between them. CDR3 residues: CASSQRQGGDTQYF. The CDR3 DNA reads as TGTGCCAGTAGCCAACGACAGGGAGGAGATACGCAGTATTTT.

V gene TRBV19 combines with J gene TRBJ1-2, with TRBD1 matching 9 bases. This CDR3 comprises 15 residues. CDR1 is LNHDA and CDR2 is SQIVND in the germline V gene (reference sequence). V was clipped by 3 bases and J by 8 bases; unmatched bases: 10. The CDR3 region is CASSIGTGGAWGYTF. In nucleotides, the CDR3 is TGTGCCAGTAGTATCGGTACAGGGGGCGCATGGGGCTACACCTTC.

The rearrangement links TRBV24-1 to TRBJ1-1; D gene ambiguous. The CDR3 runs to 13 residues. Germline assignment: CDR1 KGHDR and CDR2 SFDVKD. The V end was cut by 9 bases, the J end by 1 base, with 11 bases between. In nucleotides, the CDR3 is TGTGCCACCCGGAAGAGGAAGAACACTGAAGCTTTCTTT. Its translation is CATRKRKNTEAFF.

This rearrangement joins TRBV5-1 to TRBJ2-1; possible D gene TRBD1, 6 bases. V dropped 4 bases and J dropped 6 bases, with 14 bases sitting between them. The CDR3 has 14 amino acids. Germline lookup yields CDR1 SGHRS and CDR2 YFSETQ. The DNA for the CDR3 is TGCGCCAGCAGCCTGGGGGCCCGGCGCAATGAGCAGTTCTTC. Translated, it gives CASSLGARRNEQFF.

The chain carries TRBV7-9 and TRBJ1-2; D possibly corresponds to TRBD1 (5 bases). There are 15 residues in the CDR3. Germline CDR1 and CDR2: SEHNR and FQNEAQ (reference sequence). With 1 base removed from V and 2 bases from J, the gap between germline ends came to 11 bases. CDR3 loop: CASSLEAGRNYGYTF. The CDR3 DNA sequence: TGTGCCAGCAGCTTAGAGGCGGGACGAAACTATGGCTACACCTTC.